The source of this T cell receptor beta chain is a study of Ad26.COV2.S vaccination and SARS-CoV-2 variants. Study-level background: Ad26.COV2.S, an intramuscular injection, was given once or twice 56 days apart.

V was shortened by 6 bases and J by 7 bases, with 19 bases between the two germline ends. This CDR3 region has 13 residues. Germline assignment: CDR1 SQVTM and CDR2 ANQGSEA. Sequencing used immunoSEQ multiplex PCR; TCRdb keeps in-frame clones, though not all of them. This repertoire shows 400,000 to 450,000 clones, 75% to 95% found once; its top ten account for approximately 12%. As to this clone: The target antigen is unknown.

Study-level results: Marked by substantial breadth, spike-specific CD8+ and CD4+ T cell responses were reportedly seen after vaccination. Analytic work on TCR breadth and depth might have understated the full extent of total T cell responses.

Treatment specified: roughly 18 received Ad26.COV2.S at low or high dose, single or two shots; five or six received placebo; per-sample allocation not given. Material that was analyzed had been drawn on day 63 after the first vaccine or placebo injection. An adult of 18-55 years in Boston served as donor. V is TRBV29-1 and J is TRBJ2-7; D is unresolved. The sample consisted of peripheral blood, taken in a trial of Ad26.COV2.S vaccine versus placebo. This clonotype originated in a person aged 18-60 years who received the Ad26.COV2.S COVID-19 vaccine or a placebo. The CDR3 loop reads CSVGRAVMGEQYF. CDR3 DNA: TGCAGCGTAGGTAGGGCCGTGATGGGGGAGCAGTACTTC.